The clone carrying this T cell receptor (beta chain) was counted a few times. The sample is drawn from a study of blood T cell repertoires in COVID-19. The data were produced by immunoSEQ multiplex PCR, yet TCRdb's version contains in-frame clones alone and is incomplete. The sample consists of over 10,000 clones, 85% to 90% of them appearing once. J gave up 2 bases and V 8 bases, and 4 bases lay outside the gene matches. Germline V lookup: CDR1 MNHEY, CDR2 SVGAGI. The CDR3 runs 14 residues. The chain is built from TRBV6-5 and TRBJ2-1; TRBD2 agrees at 9 bases. This TCR came from a woman in her sixties or seventies with active COVID-19. Sequencing used peripheral blood. The CDR3 bases are TGTGCCAGCGGGCGGGGGGGCCCCTACAATGAGCAGTTCTTC. Residues: CASGRGGPYNEQFF.